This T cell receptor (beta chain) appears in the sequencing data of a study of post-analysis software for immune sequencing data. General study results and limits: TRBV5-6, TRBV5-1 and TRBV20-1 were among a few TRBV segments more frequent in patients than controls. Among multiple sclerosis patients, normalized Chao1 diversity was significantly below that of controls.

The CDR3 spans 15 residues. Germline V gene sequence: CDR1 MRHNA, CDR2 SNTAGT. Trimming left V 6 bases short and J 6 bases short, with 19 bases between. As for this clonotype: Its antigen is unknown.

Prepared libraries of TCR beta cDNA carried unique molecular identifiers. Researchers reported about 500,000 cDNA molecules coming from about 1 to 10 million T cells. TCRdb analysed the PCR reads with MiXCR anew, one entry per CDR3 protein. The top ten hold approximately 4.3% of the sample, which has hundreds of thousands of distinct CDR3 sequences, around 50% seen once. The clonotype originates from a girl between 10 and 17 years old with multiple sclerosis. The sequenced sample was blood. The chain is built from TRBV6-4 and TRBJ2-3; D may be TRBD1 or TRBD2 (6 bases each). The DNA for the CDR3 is TGTGCCAGCAGCGGAGGTGGGGGGCCGTCGGATACGCAGTATTTT. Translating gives CASSGGGGPSDTQYF.